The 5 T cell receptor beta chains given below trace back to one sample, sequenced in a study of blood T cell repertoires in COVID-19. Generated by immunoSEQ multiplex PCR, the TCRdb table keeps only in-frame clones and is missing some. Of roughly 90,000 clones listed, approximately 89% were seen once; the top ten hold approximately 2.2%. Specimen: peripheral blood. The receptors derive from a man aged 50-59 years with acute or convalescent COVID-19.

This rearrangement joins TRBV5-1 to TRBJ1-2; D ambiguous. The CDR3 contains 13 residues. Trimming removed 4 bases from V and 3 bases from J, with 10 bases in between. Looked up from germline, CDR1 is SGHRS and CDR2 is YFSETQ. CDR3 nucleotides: TGCGCCAGCAGCAGAGACGGAGACTATGGCTACACCTTC. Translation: CASSRDGDYGYTF.

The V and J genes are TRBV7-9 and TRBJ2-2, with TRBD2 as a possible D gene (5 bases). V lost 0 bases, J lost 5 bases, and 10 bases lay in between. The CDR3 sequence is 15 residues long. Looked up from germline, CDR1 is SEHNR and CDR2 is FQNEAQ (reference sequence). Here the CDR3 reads CASSLAPGGTGELFF. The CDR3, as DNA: TGTGCCAGCAGCTTAGCACCAGGCGGGACCGGGGAGCTGTTTTTT.

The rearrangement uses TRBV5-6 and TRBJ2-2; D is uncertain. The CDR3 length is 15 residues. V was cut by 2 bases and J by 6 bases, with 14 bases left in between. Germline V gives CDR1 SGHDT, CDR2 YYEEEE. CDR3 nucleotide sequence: TGTGCCAGCAGCTTAAAGTTACTTCTGGCCGGGGAGCTGTTTTTT. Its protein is CASSLKLLLAGELFF.

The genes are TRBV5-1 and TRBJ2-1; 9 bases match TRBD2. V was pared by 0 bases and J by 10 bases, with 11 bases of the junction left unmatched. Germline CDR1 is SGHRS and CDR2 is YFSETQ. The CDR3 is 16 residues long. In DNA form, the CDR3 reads TGCGCCAGCAGCTTGGAACCCGCGGGAGGGCCGGGGGAGCAGTTCTTC. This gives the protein CASSLEPAGGPGEQFF. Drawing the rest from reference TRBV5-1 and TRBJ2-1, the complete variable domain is KAGVTQTPRYLIKTRGQQVTLSCSPISGHRSVSWYQQTPGQGLQFLFEYFSETQRNKGNFPGRFSGRQFSNSRSEMNVSTLELGDSALYLCASSLEPAGGPGEQFFGPGTRLTVL.

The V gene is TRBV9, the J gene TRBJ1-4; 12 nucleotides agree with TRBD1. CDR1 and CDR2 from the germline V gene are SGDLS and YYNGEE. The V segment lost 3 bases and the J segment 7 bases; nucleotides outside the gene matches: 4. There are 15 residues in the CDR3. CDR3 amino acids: CASSERDRGLEKLFF. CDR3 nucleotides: TGTGCCAGCAGCGAACGGGACAGGGGGCTTGAAAAACTGTTTTTT.